The TCR beta chain under discussion was sequenced for a study of STAT3 mutations in large granular lymphocyte leukemia. Study summary: Canonical activating STAT3 mutations were detected in roughly half of the longitudinally sequenced T-LGLL patients. More than 30% of treated T-LGLL patients showed hematologic response to immunosuppression. Study findings and constraints: Sampling intervals varied between patients and samples. Every T-LGLL patient had at least one immunodominant TCRbeta clonotype. After therapy, about 35% of the 18 patients switched clonotypes, all new clones STAT3 wild type.

Method: immunoSEQ multiplex PCR; TCRdb's copy keeps in-frame clones and lacks some. Among about 20,000 clones listed, about 92% were seen once. For this clone: Its antigen is currently unknown.

The V segment lost 1 base and the J segment 9 bases; nucleotides outside the gene matches: 5. CDR3 length: 14 amino acids. Germline-derived CDR1 and CDR2 are SGDLS and YYNGEE. This sequence joins TRBV9 and TRBJ2-1, with 9 bases that match TRBD2. The sequenced material came from peripheral blood mononuclear cells. The TCR originated in a man in his sixties with T-cell large granular lymphocyte leukemia. Some clones in this sample may be carry-over from other donors' samples. CDR3 protein: CASSVMIAGAEQFF. CDR3 sequence (DNA): TGTGCCAGCAGCGTAATGATAGCGGGAGCTGAGCAGTTCTTC.